Below are 12 T cell receptor beta chains sequenced from a single sample in a study of shared clonotypes between healthy human individuals. Here immunoSEQ multiplex PCR was the method, and the copy in TCRdb shows in-frame clones only, minus some. This table has approximately 470,000 clones, 81% appearing once. The material sequenced was PBMCs. All receptors derive from a woman in her thirties or forties in good health. Some clones in this sample may be carry-over from other donors' samples.

The chain recombines TRBV6-1 with TRBJ2-7; D possibly uses TRBD1 or TRBD2 (6 bases each). This CDR3 region has 13 residues. The V and J ends lost 5 bases and 3 bases respectively, with 11 bases between them. Per the germline V gene, CDR1 is MNHNS and CDR2 is SASEGT. The CDR3 DNA reads as TGTGCCAGCAGTAAGGGGGGAGTCTACGAGCAGTACTTC. Amino acids: CASSKGGVYEQYF.

As for this clone: This may stem from a read error, because a much larger clone lies one nucleotide away. The rearrangement uses TRBV2 and TRBJ2-1; TRBD1 matches 9 bases. V shed 2 bases, J shed 8 bases, and the junction held 13 bases outside the gene matches. The CDR3 is made up of 17 amino acids. CDR1 is SNHLY, CDR2 FYNNEI, per germline. As DNA, the CDR3 is TGTGCCAGCAGTGAATGGGGACAGGGCGCCCCTCGGGATGAGCAGTTCTTC. Translated: CASSEWGQGAPRDEQFF.

This chain joins TRBV7-9 and TRBJ2-1, with D hard to call. This CDR3 comprises 13 residues. V dropped 3 bases and J dropped 3 bases, with 6 bases sitting between them. The germline CDR1 and CDR2 sequences are SEHNR and FQNEAQ (reference sequence). The CDR3 reads CASSLGHYNEQFF. The CDR3 region has the DNA TGTGCCAGCAGCTTGGGTCACTACAATGAGCAGTTCTTC.

This clone was picked up one time. This chain links TRBV7-2 with TRBJ2-7, with TRBD1 identical over 10 bases. Germline V gene data show CDR1 as SGHTA and CDR2 as FQGNSA. The CDR3 loop spans 15 amino acids. After removal of 5 bases from V and 4 bases from J, the junction contained 8 bases not matched to a gene. CDR3 sequence: CASSRSGTGVYEQYF. The CDR3 coding sequence is TGTGCCAGCAGCAGATCCGGGACAGGGGTTTACGAGCAGTACTTC.

The chain has TRBV27 and TRBJ2-3; D perhaps matches TRBD2 (5 bases). V dropped 5 bases and J dropped 6 bases, with 12 bases sitting between them. The CDR3 runs 13 residues. CDR1 and CDR2 (germline): MNHEY, SMNVEV (reference sequence). CDR3 in DNA: TGTGCCAGCAGTACTAGTTTATCCGATACGCAGTATTTT. This gives the protein CASSTSLSDTQYF.

The chain links TRBV10-3 to TRBJ2-7; the D gene is possibly TRBD1 (7 bases). The germline gives CDR1 ENHRY, CDR2 SYGVKD. The V end was cut by 6 bases, the J end by 7 bases, with 19 bases between. This CDR3 has 14 amino acids. The CDR3 region is CAIRLGQRGGEQYF. CDR3 DNA: TGTGCCATCAGATTGGGACAGCGAGGAGGGGAGCAGTACTTC.

The V gene is TRBV5-1, the J gene TRBJ2-2; 8 positions agree with TRBD1. This CDR3 is built from 16 residues. The trim removed 2 bases at V and 3 bases at J, leaving 6 bases unmatched. CDR1 SGHRS and CDR2 YFSETQ come from the germline V gene. In DNA form, the CDR3 reads TGCGCCAGCAGCTTTGTCAGGGGGCGCGACACCGGGGAGCTGTTTTTT. Its protein is CASSFVRGRDTGELFF. The full variable domain, completed using reference TRBV5-1 and TRBJ2-2, is KAGVTQTPRYLIKTRGQQVTLSCSPISGHRSVSWYQQTPGQGLQFLFEYFSETQRNKGNFPGRFSGRQFSNSRSEMNVSTLELGDSALYLCASSFVRGRDTGELFFGEGSRLTVL.

The rearrangement uses TRBV18 and TRBJ2-5, with D possibly matching TRBD1 (6 bases). Germline assignment: CDR1 KGHSH and CDR2 LQKENI. V was pared by 6 bases and J by 0 bases, with 14 bases between. CDR3 length: 15 residues. The DNA for the CDR3 is TGTGCCAGCTCCCGACAACAGGGTAACCAAGAGACCCAGTACTTC. Amino acids: CASSRQQGNQETQYF. Supplemented by reference TRBV18 and TRBJ2-5, the full variable domain reads NAGVMQNPRHLVRRRGQEARLRCSPMKGHSHVYWYRQLPEEGLKFMVYLQKENIIDESGMPKERFSAEFPKEGPSILRIQQVVRGDSAAYFCASSRQQGNQETQYFGPGTRLLVL.

The V gene is TRBV5-1, the J gene TRBJ2-7; 8 positions match TRBD1. The V gene end was trimmed by 4 bases and the J gene end by 2 bases; junction bases not matched to a gene: 5. The CDR3 length is 14 residues. The V gene's germline CDR1 is SGHRS and CDR2 YFSETQ. The CDR3 spells CASSTGQAAYEQYF. For the CDR3, the DNA is TGCGCCAGCAGCACGGGACAGGCAGCCTACGAGCAGTACTTC.

The chain recombines TRBV18 with TRBJ2-1; 10 bases are shared with TRBD1. V was pared by 3 bases and J by 2 bases, with 4 bases of the junction left unmatched. CDR3 length: 16 amino acids. Germline V lookup: CDR1 KGHSH, CDR2 LQKENI. This CDR3 reads CASSPRTGGTYNEQFF. Here the CDR3 DNA reads TGTGCCAGCTCACCCCGGACAGGGGGAACCTACAATGAGCAGTTCTTC.

This clone has just one count. The V and J genes are TRBV20-1 and TRBJ1-5; the match to TRBD1 covers 7 bases. The CDR3 is 11 residues long. Germline values: CDR1 DFQATT, CDR2 SNEGSKA (reference sequence). With V trimmed by 6 bases and J by 11 bases, 7 bases remained unmatched. In DNA, the CDR3 is TGCAGTGCCCCGGGACAGTTGACCCAGCATTTT. As protein: CSAPGQLTQHF.

Of note for this clone: This likely traces to a read error, being one base from a far larger clone. The chain combines TRBV10-3 with TRBJ2-7; D gene unclear. There are 12 residues in the CDR3. V shed 0 bases and J shed 6 bases, with 6 bases lying between them. Germline V gene sequence: CDR1 ENHRY, CDR2 SYGVKD. In DNA, the CDR3 is TGTGCCATCAGTGAGTCCCTCTGCGAGCAGTACTTC. Translating it yields CAISESLCEQYF.